This passage covers 17 T cell receptor beta chains from one sample sequenced in a study of cytomegalovirus exposure and HLA in healthy donors. Clones were read by immunoSEQ multiplex PCR, and TCRdb kept only the in-frame ones, dropping some. The sample lists about 260,000 clones; about 90% were seen once. The material sequenced was PBMCs. All receptors derive from a woman aged 25 to 39 in good health and CMV-seronegative.

The chain employs TRBV6-5 and TRBJ1-2, with D hard to call. CDR1 is MNHEY and CDR2 is SVGAGI in the germline V gene. The CDR3 is 14 residues long. V was trimmed by 2 bases and J by 0 bases, leaving 7 bases between them. The CDR3 DNA is TGTGCCAGCAGTTACGGCAGAACTAACTATGGCTACACCTTC. Encoded protein: CASSYGRTNYGYTF.

Here the CDR3 DNA reads TGTGCCAGCAGCTGGGGGACAGGGGGCTTTGGCGGCTACACCTTC. Its translation: CASSWGTGGFGGYTF. V usage is TRBV5-4 and J usage is TRBJ1-2; 12 bases match TRBD1. Germline V lookup: CDR1 SGHNT, CDR2 YYREEE (reference sequence). Germline trimming cut 3 bases from V and 8 bases from J; bases unmatched to any gene: 8. The CDR3 totals 15 residues.

This chain links TRBV28 with TRBJ1-4, with D unclear. The CDR3 totals 15 residues. CDR1 is MDHEN and CDR2 is SYDVKM in the germline V gene. V shed 7 bases and J shed 3 bases, with 15 bases lying between them. The CDR3 region is CASNSLLGSNEKLFF. DNA of the CDR3: TGTGCCAGCAATTCCCTATTGGGATCTAATGAAAAACTGTTTTTT. The full variable domain, rest sourced from reference TRBV28 and TRBJ1-4, is DVKVTQSSRYLVKRTGEKVFLECVQDMDHENMFWYRQDPGLGLRLIYFSYDVKMKEKGDIPEGYSVSREKKERFSLILESASTNQTSMYLCASNSLLGSNEKLFFGSGTQLSVL.

The chain joins TRBV9 to TRBJ1-4; 11 bases line up with TRBD1. Germline loops: CDR1 SGDLS, CDR2 YYNGEE. V shed 4 bases and J 7 bases; nucleotides not matched to a gene: 24. The CDR3 consists of 21 residues. The chain's CDR3 is CASSPGTGGFRPSVIGEKLFF. The DNA for the CDR3 is TGTGCCAGCAGCCCCGGGACAGGGGGGTTCCGACCCTCGGTTATTGGTGAAAAACTGTTTTTT.

The chain carries TRBV28 and TRBJ1-1; tentative D call: TRBD1 (5 bases). This CDR3 has 15 residues. V lost 3 bases and J 3 bases, leaving 14 bases between the germline ends. Germline V gene sequence: CDR1 MDHEN, CDR2 SYDVKM. For the CDR3, the DNA is TGTGCCAGCAGTTTCCAGGGAATTATTGACACTGAAGCTTTCTTT. Encoded protein: CASSFQGIIDTEAFF.

The V gene is TRBV9, the J gene TRBJ2-2, with D hard to call. Trimming pared 0 bases from V and 2 bases from J, leaving 14 bases between. Germline V lookup: CDR1 SGDLS, CDR2 YYNGEE. The CDR3 has 17 amino acids. The CDR3 region is CASSVAILMGNTGELFF. The CDR3 coding sequence is TGTGCCAGCAGCGTAGCGATTTTGATGGGAAACACCGGGGAGCTGTTTTTT.

The rearrangement links TRBV7-9 to TRBJ1-1; no firm D call. The CDR3 is made up of 14 amino acids. Germline V CDR1 and CDR2: SEHNR, FQNEAQ (reference sequence). V lost 0 bases and J lost 1, with 6 bases in between. The CDR3 nucleotides are TGTGCCAGCAGCTTAGCGGTCGCGAACACTGAAGCTTTCTTT. It codes for CASSLAVANTEAFF.

The chain recombines TRBV7-9 with TRBJ2-3; D is uncertain. Looked up from germline, CDR1 is SEHNR and CDR2 is FQNEAQ (reference sequence). V shed 5 bases and J shed 4 bases, with 7 bases lying between them. The CDR3 runs 12 residues. This chain's CDR3 is CASSPVPDTQYF. The CDR3 region has the DNA TGTGCCAGCAGCCCAGTACCAGATACGCAGTATTTT.

This chain uses TRBV28 with TRBJ2-3; D remains unclear. The germline V gene has CDR1 MDHEN and CDR2 SYDVKM. This CDR3 comprises 15 residues. The V end lost 8 bases, the J end lost 2 bases, and 17 bases lay between the germline ends. CDR3 sequence (DNA): TGTGCCAGCCGTGGGCAGAAGGACCTCACAGATACGCAGTATTTT. This codes for CASRGQKDLTDTQYF.

The chain links TRBV7-8 to TRBJ2-5, with D tentatively TRBD1 or TRBD2 (5 bases each). Germline V lookup: CDR1 SGHVS, CDR2 FQNEAQ. The length of the CDR3 is 17 residues. The germline V and J ends were trimmed by 1 base and 2 bases, with 17 bases remaining between them. The DNA of the CDR3 is TGTGCCAGCAGCTTAGGCCCGATTCGAGGGGCTCAAGAGACCCAGTACTTC. Translation gives CASSLGPIRGAQETQYF.

A remark on this clone: Other DNA sequences from this sample encode an identical CDR3 as well. The chain carries TRBV19 and TRBJ2-1; D unclear. Trimming took 5 bases from V and 1 from J, leaving 6 bases between them. The germline V gene encodes CDR1 LNHDA and CDR2 SQIVND (reference sequence). The CDR3 has 13 amino acids. Written as DNA, the CDR3 is TGTGCCAGTAGTTGGGGTTCCTACAATGAGCAGTTCTTC. It encodes CASSWGSYNEQFF.

This clone was seen a handful of times. V and J are TRBV28 and TRBJ2-7; 7 bases match TRBD1. The CDR3 totals 13 residues. J gave up 3 bases and V 6 bases, and 5 bases lay outside the gene matches. The V gene's germline CDR1 is MDHEN and CDR2 SYDVKM. CDR3 sequence reads: CASSPGQVYEQYF. Here the CDR3 DNA reads TGTGCCAGCAGCCCCGGACAGGTCTACGAGCAGTACTTC.

This chain connects TRBV28 to TRBJ2-1, with D possibly being TRBD2 (6 bases). The CDR3 sequence is 16 residues long. CDR1 and CDR2 (germline): MDHEN, SYDVKM. V lost 7 bases and J lost 2, with 18 bases in between. Written as DNA, the CDR3 is TGTGCCAGCACGGGTCTCAGGCGGGATCCCTACAATGAGCAGTTCTTC. Translating gives CASTGLRRDPYNEQFF.

The rearrangement joins TRBV20-1 to TRBJ2-5; D is uncertain. From germline, CDR1 is DFQATT and CDR2 SNEGSKA (reference sequence). V lost 6 bases, J lost 4 bases, and 9 bases lay in between. This CDR3 has 11 residues. The CDR3 region is CSATAIETQYF. Here the CDR3 DNA reads TGCAGTGCCACCGCGATAGAGACCCAGTACTTC.

The chain employs TRBV6-6 and TRBJ2-7; D is unresolved. Between the trimmed V and J ends, which lost 0 bases and 7 bases, there was a span of 13 bases. Germline values: CDR1 MNHNY, CDR2 SVGAGI (reference sequence). The CDR3 covers 14 residues. This CDR3 reads CASSYSSGGREQYF. DNA of the CDR3: TGTGCCAGCAGTTACTCTTCCGGCGGCAGGGAGCAGTACTTC.

This clone has only a few counts. This same CDR3 is encoded by further DNA sequences in the sample. The chain is built from TRBV5-4 and TRBJ1-1; D may be TRBD1 (5 bases). The CDR3 contains 12 residues. V lost 5 bases and J lost 0, with 5 bases in between. Germline lookup yields CDR1 SGHNT and CDR2 YYREEE (reference sequence). The CDR3: CASRGLNTEAFF. CDR3 coding DNA: TGTGCCAGCAGGGGACTGAACACTGAAGCTTTCTTT.

The J gene is TRBJ2-1, the V gene TRBV27; 7 nucleotides match TRBD2. There are 14 residues in the CDR3. V lost 3 bases and J lost 4; bases outside the gene matches: 3. The germline CDR1 and CDR2 sequences are MNHEY and SMNVEV (reference sequence). The chain's CDR3 is CASSLLADYNEQFF. DNA for the CDR3: TGTGCCAGCAGTTTGCTAGCGGATTACAATGAGCAGTTCTTC.